One and the same sample provided the 13 T cell receptor beta chains below, sequenced in a study of T cell repertoires in cytomegalovirus infection. Their antigens remain unidentified. TCRdb analysed the reads with MiXCR anew, one entry per CDR3 protein. This table has approximately 270,000 distinct CDR3 sequences, about 20% appearing once. The sample in question was cultured PBMCs, obtained from culture after CMV antigen stimulation. The receptors originated from a human donor in good health (CMV status not recorded). Some clones in this sample may be carry-over from other donors' samples.

This clonotype was recorded many times. This chain links TRBV4-3 with TRBJ1-2, with TRBD1 identical over 8 bases. The CDR3 runs to 17 residues. The trim removed 7 bases at V and 4 bases at J, leaving 17 bases unmatched. The V gene's germline CDR1 is LGHNA and CDR2 YSLEER. CDR3 coding DNA: TGCGCCAGCACCAATCAGGGGGCGGGGGGCGATATCTATGGCTACACCTTC. It encodes CASTNQGAGGDIYGYTF.

This clonotype appeared a single time. This chain uses TRBV6-2 or TRBV6-3 with TRBJ2-1; 15 bases are shared with TRBD2. The germline V gene has CDR1 MNHEY and CDR2 SVGEGT. V gave up 6 bases and J gave up 2 bases; unmatched junction bases: 14. This CDR3 region has 20 residues. The CDR3 DNA follows: TGTGCCAGCAGCTCACTAACCGGACTAGCGGGAGGGGAAGCCTACAATGAGCAGTTCTTC. This encodes CASSSLTGLAGGEAYNEQFF.

This clonotype was seen more than once but under ten times. J is TRBJ1-1 and V is TRBV12-5; no definite D call. This CDR3 contains 13 residues. CDR1 is LGHNT and CDR2 is FRNRAP in the germline V gene. V lost 3 bases to trimming and J lost 8 bases, with 13 bases between them. CDR3 DNA sequence: TGTGCTAGTGGTTTTGGATCTCGGCAGGAAGCTTTCTTT. Translated, it gives CASGFGSRQEAFF.

The V gene is TRBV7-9, the J gene TRBJ1-3; TRBD1 matches 9 bases. The junction had 6 bases not matched to a gene; V was cut back by 5 bases and J by 4 bases. Germline CDR1 is SEHNR and CDR2 is FQNEAQ (reference sequence). CDR3 length: 15 residues. The CDR3 here is CASSLQGAVGNTIYF. DNA of the CDR3: TGTGCCAGCAGCCTACAGGGGGCCGTCGGAAACACCATATATTTT.

The CDR3 loop reads CASSSRTVNTEAFF. The CDR3 nucleotides are TGTGCCAGCAGCTCCCGGACGGTGAACACTGAAGCTTTCTTT. J is TRBJ1-1 and V is TRBV7-8; D call uncertain. Trimming took 4 bases from V and 0 from J, leaving 9 bases between them. Germline lookup yields CDR1 SGHVS and CDR2 FQNEAQ. CDR3 length: 14 amino acids.

This chain uses TRBV6-5 with TRBJ1-5; no firm D call. In germline, CDR1 is MNHEY, CDR2 SVGAGI. The ends were cut back, 6 bases at V and 1 base at J, with 13 bases in the middle. The CDR3 is made up of 15 amino acids. The CDR3 loop reads CASSTDGFSNQPQHF. Written as DNA, the CDR3 is TGTGCCAGCAGCACCGACGGCTTCAGCAATCAGCCCCAGCATTTT.

This chain connects TRBV7-2 to TRBJ2-4, with D perhaps TRBD1 or TRBD2 (5 bases each). The CDR3 is 14 amino acids. The V end lost 4 bases, the J end lost 6 bases, and 13 bases lay between the germline ends. The germline V gene encodes CDR1 SGHTA and CDR2 FQGNSA. The CDR3 loop reads CASSYTRGGNIQYF. DNA of the CDR3: TGTGCCAGCAGCTACACCCGGGGCGGAAACATTCAGTACTTC. The full variable domain, its missing parts supplied by reference TRBV7-2 and TRBJ2-4, is GAGVSQSPSNKVTEKGKDVELRCDPISGHTALYWYRQSLGQGLEFLIYFQGNSAPDKSGLPSDRFSAERTGGSVSTLTIQRTQQEDSAVYLCASSYTRGGNIQYFGAGTRLSVL.

J is TRBJ2-1 and V is TRBV19; weak D call: TRBD2 (5 bases). Trimming left V 5 bases short and J 6 bases short, with 11 bases between. Germline CDR1 reads LNHDA; CDR2 reads SQIVND (reference sequence). The CDR3 totals 13 residues. The CDR3: CASSPQRGNEQFF. In DNA form, the CDR3 reads TGTGCCAGTAGTCCCCAACGGGGCAATGAGCAGTTCTTC.

This clonotype has a handful of counts. This chain joins TRBV7-9 and TRBJ2-7; TRBD1 is a possible D gene (6 bases). CDR3 length: 14 amino acids. CDR1 and CDR2 (germline): SEHNR, FQNEAQ (reference sequence). Between the trimmed V and J ends, which lost 7 bases and 0 bases, there was a span of 13 bases. This CDR3 is CASTRQELSYEQYF. The CDR3, as DNA: TGTGCCAGCACCCGACAGGAGCTCTCCTACGAGCAGTACTTC.

This clonotype was counted at least ten times. The chain combines TRBV7-9 with TRBJ1-2; D is unclear. V was cut by 3 bases and J by 7 bases, with 18 bases left in between. CDR3 length: 15 amino acids. The V gene's germline CDR1 is SEHNR and CDR2 FQNEAQ (reference sequence). CDR3 protein: CASSFLTTLEPGYTF. CDR3 nucleotide sequence: TGTGCCAGCAGCTTCCTGACAACCCTCGAACCTGGCTACACCTTC.

This clonotype was detected ten times or more. V usage is TRBV6-5 and J usage is TRBJ1-6; unclear D gene. Trimming left V 6 bases short and J 5 bases short, with 20 bases between. Germline lookup yields CDR1 MNHEY and CDR2 SVGAGI. This CDR3 is 17 amino acids long. CDR3: CASSLLLRWPDNSPLHF. The CDR3 DNA reads TGTGCCAGCAGCCTCCTGCTTCGGTGGCCCGATAATTCACCCCTCCACTTT.

In DNA form, the CDR3 reads TGTGCCAGCAGTCAACAGGAGGTTGACACTGAAGCTTTCTTT. This translates into CASSQQEVDTEAFF. V is TRBV12-3 or TRBV12-4 and J is TRBJ1-1, with D possibly being TRBD1 (5 bases). The V end was cut by 5 bases, the J end by 3 bases, with 13 bases between. The CDR3 is made up of 14 amino acids.

Details on this clonotype: Given a much more abundant clone one base away, this may be a read error. V gene TRBV7-3 combines with J gene TRBJ2-1; TRBD1 or TRBD2 may be the D gene (6 bases each). The germline gives CDR1 SGHTA, CDR2 FQGTGA. V was trimmed by 5 bases and J by 8 bases, leaving 16 bases between them. This CDR3 region has 14 residues. CDR3 DNA: TGTGCCAGCAGCCTCGGGACAACTAGCCATGAGCAGTTCTTC. Translation: CASSLGTTSHEQFF.